This passage covers 23 T cell receptor beta chains from one sample sequenced in a study of T cell responses to AZD1222 COVID-19 vaccine (dated by TCRdb to the early 2020s). The method behind the library was the immunoSEQ multiplex PCR assay. The source is immuneACCESS, and TCRdb retained only in-frame sequences with V and J called. Part of the clones is not carried over; for the studies checked, unresolved V genes explain less than half of this, and the remainder is unexplained. Within this sample are 100,000 to 140,000 clones, with 87% of them counted one time only. Together, the top ten hold about 5% of the sample. The time point label of this sample denotes: about 28 days (+/-7) after the second vaccine dose. The input for sequencing was peripheral blood, taken 28 days after the second AZD1222 dose. The receptors were sampled from an adult who received the AZD1222 COVID-19 vaccine.

The J gene is TRBJ2-1, the V gene TRBV7-9, with D tentatively TRBD1 or TRBD2 (5 bases each). Germline lookup yields CDR1 SEHNR and CDR2 FQNEAQ (reference sequence). This CDR3 contains 14 residues. Trimming left V 1 base short and J 6 bases short, with 10 bases between. CDR3 coding DNA: TGTGCCAGCAGCTTAGGAGCAGGGAGCAATGAGCAGTTCTTC. Encoded protein: CASSLGAGSNEQFF.

The chain carries TRBV6-1 and TRBJ1-4; 7 bases agree with TRBD1. This CDR3 contains 12 residues. V shed 2 bases, J shed 12 bases, and the junction held 3 bases outside the gene matches. Germline CDR1 reads MNHNS; CDR2 reads SASEGT. CDR3 nucleotide sequence: TGTGCCAGCAGTGAAAACAGGGGTGAACTGTTTTTT. It encodes CASSENRGELFF.

This sequence joins TRBV5-1 and TRBJ2-7; D is possibly TRBD1 (6 bases). CDR3 length: 14 residues. Trimming shortened V by 3 bases and J by 3 bases, and 13 bases separated the two germline ends. Germline CDR1 is SGHRS and CDR2 is YFSETQ. The CDR3 region has the DNA TGCGCCAGCAGCTCGACACAGGGAATCTACGAGCAGTACTTC. It yields the protein CASSSTQGIYEQYF.

The V gene is TRBV30, the J gene TRBJ2-7; D is possibly TRBD1 or TRBD2 (6 bases each). This CDR3 is built from 15 residues. With 5 bases removed from V and 0 bases from J, the gap between germline ends came to 17 bases. Per the germline V gene, CDR1 is GTSNPN and CDR2 is SVGIG (reference sequence). The CDR3 DNA follows: TGTGCCTGGGAAAATGGTGGGGGGCGCTCCTACGAGCAGTACTTC. This encodes CAWENGGGRSYEQYF.

The chain carries TRBV6-5 and TRBJ2-7; TRBD2 agrees at 13 bases. V shed 6 bases, J shed 3 bases, and the junction held 2 bases outside the gene matches. This CDR3 region has 14 residues. Germline CDR1 reads MNHEY; CDR2 reads SVGAGI. CDR3 residues: CASRRLAGGYEQYF. For the CDR3, the DNA is TGTGCCAGCAGGCGACTAGCGGGGGGCTACGAGCAGTACTTC.

This rearrangement joins TRBV4-3 to TRBJ2-3, with TRBD2 identical over 7 bases. The length of the CDR3 is 17 residues. Germline CDR1 LGHNA, CDR2 YSLEER. V gave up 1 base and J gave up 3 bases; unmatched junction bases: 10. The CDR3 nucleotides read TGCGCCAGCAGCCAAGGGGGGGGACCCAGGGCTACAGATACGCAGTATTTT. Its translation is CASSQGGGPRATDTQYF.

The chain is built from TRBV6-5 and TRBJ1-6, with a tentative D call TRBD1 (6 bases). Per the germline V gene, CDR1 is MNHEY and CDR2 is SVGAGI. The CDR3 consists of 16 residues. Trimming cost V 0 bases and J 9 bases, with 15 bases left between them. CDR3 amino acids: CASSYSVAGATSPLHF. Written as DNA, the CDR3 is TGTGCCAGCAGTTACTCGGTCGCAGGGGCTACTTCACCCCTCCACTTT.

The chain combines TRBV20-1 with TRBJ1-2, with TRBD1 as a possible D gene (5 bases). Trimming removed 6 bases from V and 8 bases from J, with 13 bases in between. CDR1 and CDR2 from the germline V gene are DFQATT and SNEGSKA (reference sequence). This CDR3 has 11 residues. Here the CDR3 reads CSALTERGYTF. The CDR3, as DNA: TGCAGTGCCCTGACAGAACGGGGCTACACCTTC.

This clone was counted between two and nine times. V is TRBV2 and J is TRBJ2-1; D gene unclear. Germline values: CDR1 SNHLY, CDR2 FYNNEI. The CDR3 runs to 12 residues. V lost 6 bases to trimming and J lost 9 bases, with 12 bases between them. CDR3 residues: CASRKEDREQFF. The DNA of the CDR3 is TGTGCCAGCAGGAAAGAAGATCGTGAGCAGTTCTTC.

CDR3 sequence reads: CASSLIIGTGFNEQFF. Here the CDR3 DNA reads TGTGCCAGCAGCTTGATAATCGGGACAGGGTTTAATGAGCAGTTCTTC. The chain couples TRBV6-4 to TRBJ2-1; the match to TRBD1 covers 9 bases. The CDR3 has 16 amino acids. The J segment lost 7 bases and the V segment lost 6 bases, leaving 13 bases of the junction unmatched. Per germline, CDR1 MRHNA and CDR2 SNTAGT.

The chain carries TRBV15 and TRBJ2-3; 8 bases map to TRBD1. This CDR3 has 16 amino acids. Trimming at V came to 4 bases and at J to 0 bases, leaving 6 bases not matched to a gene. Per germline, CDR1 LNHNV and CDR2 YYDKDF (reference sequence). The CDR3 DNA sequence: TGTGCCACCAGCATTGGGACAGGAGCTAGCACAGATACGCAGTATTTT. Translating it yields CATSIGTGASTDTQYF.

The V and J genes are TRBV3-1 (or the pseudogene TRBV3-2) and TRBJ2-7, with a tentative D call TRBD1 (6 bases). Germline CDR1 LGHDT, CDR2 YNNKEL (reference sequence). Trimming stripped 3 bases from V and 2 bases from J, with 14 bases between. This CDR3 region has 15 residues. CDR3 DNA sequence: TGTGCCAGCAGCCACCCAGGGTGGGGGCCCTACGAGCAGTACTTC. It is translated as CASSHPGWGPYEQYF.

V usage is TRBV11-2 and J usage is TRBJ1-1; TRBD1 is a possible D gene (6 bases). With 5 bases removed from V and 5 bases from J, the gap between germline ends came to 18 bases. The V gene's germline CDR1 is SGHAT and CDR2 FQNNGV. This CDR3 comprises 15 residues. The CDR3, as DNA: TGTGCCAGCAGCCGTCACTTGGGGGCAGGGACTGAAGCTTTCTTT. It is translated as CASSRHLGAGTEAFF. The full variable domain, completed using reference TRBV11-2 and TRBJ1-1, is EAGVAQSPRYKIIEKRQSVAFWCNPISGHATLYWYQQILGQGPKLLIQFQNNGVVDDSQLPKDRFSAERLKGVDSTLKIQPAKLEDSAVYLCASSRHLGAGTEAFFGQGTRLTVV.

This chain joins TRBV6-5 and TRBJ1-1; unclear D gene. Germline V gene sequence: CDR1 MNHEY, CDR2 SVGAGI. V dropped 2 bases and J dropped 3 bases, with 7 bases sitting between them. The length of the CDR3 is 13 residues. CDR3 protein: CASSYEEYTEAFF. The DNA for the CDR3 is TGTGCCAGCAGTTACGAGGAGTACACTGAAGCTTTCTTT.

This chain connects TRBV30 to TRBJ1-1; TRBD1 agrees at 9 bases. This CDR3 region has 13 residues. In germline, CDR1 is GTSNPN, CDR2 SVGIG (reference sequence). V lost 5 bases, J lost 6 bases, and 7 bases stayed unmatched. DNA of the CDR3: TGTGCCTGGGGACAGGGGTTAGTCCCTGAAGCTTTCTTT. It is translated as CAWGQGLVPEAFF.

CDR3 DNA: TGTGCCAGCAGTCCAGGGACAGGTTACAATCAGCCCCAGCATTTT. This codes for CASSPGTGYNQPQHF. The V call is TRBV6-4, the J call TRBJ1-5; 8 bases agree with TRBD1. Trimming at V came to 5 bases and at J to 3 bases, leaving 6 bases not matched to a gene. Germline CDR1 is MRHNA and CDR2 is SNTAGT. The CDR3 loop spans 15 amino acids.

The chain couples TRBV19 to TRBJ2-7; possibly TRBD1 for D (5 bases). Trimming removed 5 bases at V and 2 bases at J, with 13 bases between. The CDR3 extends over 14 amino acids. CDR1 is LNHDA, CDR2 SQIVND, per germline (reference sequence). This CDR3 is CASSWVGATYEQYF. The CDR3 DNA is TGTGCCAGTAGTTGGGTAGGGGCAACCTACGAGCAGTACTTC.

The chain joins TRBV11-2 to TRBJ1-6; no clear D. The germline V gene encodes CDR1 SGHAT and CDR2 FQNNGV. The V and J ends lost 5 bases and 7 bases respectively, with 24 bases between them. This CDR3 spans 18 amino acids. This CDR3 reads CASSPLDTWPIGNSPLHF. CDR3 DNA sequence: TGTGCCAGCAGCCCCCTCGATACGTGGCCTATCGGGAATTCACCCCTCCACTTT.

The CDR3 sequence: CASSLETVNSPLHF. The CDR3 bases are TGTGCCAGCAGCTTAGAGACAGTTAATTCACCCCTCCACTTT. The chain couples TRBV7-2 to TRBJ1-6; the D gene is possibly TRBD1 (5 bases). Trimming removed 1 base from V and 6 bases from J, with 7 bases in between. The V gene's germline CDR1 is SGHTA and CDR2 FQGNSA. The CDR3 sequence is 14 residues long.

This chain connects TRBV5-1 to TRBJ2-7; 9 bases line up with TRBD1. The CDR3 is 15 amino acids. Germline lookup yields CDR1 SGHRS and CDR2 YFSETQ. Trimming at V came to 4 bases and at J to 3 bases, leaving 8 bases not matched to a gene. The CDR3 nucleotides read TGCGCCAGCAGCGTGACAGGGGGAACCTTCTACGAGCAGTACTTC. Protein product: CASSVTGGTFYEQYF.

This clone has just one count. The gene calls are TRBV28 and TRBJ1-6; D is possibly TRBD1 (6 bases). V was cut by 5 bases and J by 11 bases, with 19 bases left in between. Germline CDR1 reads MDHEN; CDR2 reads SYDVKM. There are 15 residues in the CDR3. Here the CDR3 reads CASSPPGQPRAPLHF. The DNA of the CDR3 is TGTGCCAGCAGTCCCCCAGGACAGCCGAGGGCACCCCTCCACTTT.

This clone was seen a single time. The chain employs TRBV6-6 and TRBJ1-2, with D possibly being TRBD1 (5 bases). Trimming cost V 2 bases and J 5 bases, with 12 bases left between them. Germline CDR1 is MNHNY and CDR2 is SVGAGI (reference sequence). This CDR3 is 14 amino acids long. CDR3 in DNA: TGTGCCAGCAGTTACGAGGGGTCCGTGTATGGCTACACCTTC. It codes for CASSYEGSVYGYTF.

The chain uses TRBV27 and TRBJ1-5, with 10 bases fitting TRBD1. V shed 5 bases, J shed 2 bases, and the junction held 3 bases outside the gene matches. This CDR3 contains 15 residues. Germline V CDR1 and CDR2: MNHEY, SMNVEV (reference sequence). The CDR3 spells CASSKGQGGNQPQHF. The CDR3 DNA reads as TGTGCCAGCAGTAAAGGACAGGGGGGCAATCAGCCCCAGCATTTT.